These 28 T cell receptor beta chains were sequenced from one sample in a study of CD8 T cells in Susac syndrome. cDNA came from around 0.5 to 1 ug RNA primed by random hexamers. TCRdb independently ran MiXCR on the immunoSEQ multiplex PCR reads; one entry per CDR3 protein. Here the sample spans about 150,000 distinct CDR3 sequences, 85% to 95% being singletons. Sequencing was done on a sample of CD4+ T cells from PBMCs. Receptors originate from a human donor with Susac syndrome.

The V gene is TRBV6-5, the J gene TRBJ1-2; D might be TRBD1 (5 bases). Germline V gives CDR1 MNHEY, CDR2 SVGAGI. The CDR3 totals 14 residues. Trimming removed 4 bases at V and 4 bases at J, with 13 bases between. CDR3 amino acids: CASSFAGTTYGYTF. The CDR3 nucleotides read TGTGCCAGCAGTTTCGCCGGGACCACCTATGGCTACACCTTC.

In this sample, this clonotype turned up once. The genes are TRBV20-1 and TRBJ2-1, with unresolved D. V lost 5 bases, J lost 5 bases, and 13 bases lay in between. The CDR3 spans 13 residues. CDR1 and CDR2 (germline): DFQATT, SNEGSKA (reference sequence). The CDR3 bases are TGCAGTGCTCTTCGTTTTAGAAACAATGAGCAGTTCTTC. It codes for CSALRFRNNEQFF.

The chain has TRBV11-2 and TRBJ2-5, with TRBD1 as a possible D gene (6 bases). Trimming stripped 3 bases from V and 5 bases from J, with 13 bases between. CDR1 SGHAT and CDR2 FQNNGV come from the germline V gene. This CDR3 has 14 amino acids. The CDR3: CASSLQGSRETQYF. For the CDR3, the DNA is TGTGCCAGCAGCTTGCAGGGGAGTCGGGAGACCCAGTACTTC.

The chain employs TRBV19 and TRBJ1-6, with TRBD1 identical over 7 bases. The CDR3 is 15 residues long. Per the germline V gene, CDR1 is LNHDA and CDR2 is SQIVND (reference sequence). The J segment lost 5 bases and the V segment lost 6 bases, leaving 7 bases of the junction unmatched. The chain's CDR3 is CASSPLGGNNSPLHF. The CDR3 nucleotides are TGTGCCAGTAGCCCCTTAGGGGGCAATAATTCACCCCTCCACTTT.

The CDR3 coding sequence is TGTGCCAGCAGTTCTACGGACAGGGTCTATGGCTACACCTTC. Its protein is CASSSTDRVYGYTF. The chain combines TRBV6-2 or TRBV6-3 with TRBJ1-2; 8 bases are a match to TRBD1. Losses at the gene ends were 4 bases for V and 4 bases for J; bases not matched to a gene: 5. The CDR3 is 14 residues long. Germline CDR1 is MNHEY and CDR2 is SVGEGT.

The chain uses TRBV12-2 and TRBJ2-1. TRBV12-2 is shown as a pseudogene. The CDR3 spans 9 residues. The CDR3 DNA reads as TGTGCAAGTCGCTTAGGCGAGTTCTTC. This translates into CASRLGEFF.

The V call is TRBV20-1, the J call TRBJ2-7; tentatively, D is TRBD1 (6 bases). The V gene's germline CDR1 is DFQATT and CDR2 SNEGSKA (reference sequence). The CDR3 consists of 12 residues. Deletions cut 5 bases from V and 6 bases from J, with 14 bases between. CDR3 in DNA: TGCAGTGCTCCCGGGACACTAGGCGAGCAGTACTTC. Its translation: CSAPGTLGEQYF.

This clonotype was recorded only once. The chain employs TRBV7-9 and TRBJ2-5; D may correspond to TRBD1 or TRBD2 (5 bases each). The CDR3 sequence is 13 residues long. With 4 bases removed from V and 4 bases from J, the gap between germline ends came to 10 bases. Germline CDR1 is SEHNR and CDR2 is FQNEAQ (reference sequence). CDR3 in DNA: TGTGCCAGCAGCTCCCGGGGCCCAGAGACCCAGTACTTC. This sequence encodes CASSSRGPETQYF.

CDR3: CATRLQARDTIYF. The CDR3 region has the DNA TGCGCCACCCGGTTACAGGCTAGAGACACCATATATTTT. V usage is TRBV10-2 and J usage is TRBJ1-3, with a tentative D call TRBD1 (5 bases). V lost 10 bases and J lost 8, with 18 bases in between. The CDR3 has 13 residues. Germline V gene data show CDR1 as WSHSY and CDR2 as SAAADI.

CDR3 protein: CASEGGNNYGYTF. Here the CDR3 DNA reads TGTGCCAGCGAGGGAGGGAACAACTATGGCTACACCTTC. The chain couples TRBV6-2 or TRBV6-3 to TRBJ1-2; D remains unclear. The ends were cut back, 8 bases at V and 2 bases at J, with 12 bases in the middle. Germline V gene lookup returns CDR1 MNHEY and CDR2 SVGEGT. CDR3 length: 13 residues.

The genes are TRBV5-1 and TRBJ2-2; D might be TRBD2 (5 bases). Deletions cut 6 bases from V and 4 bases from J, with 16 bases between. The CDR3 has 15 residues. Germline loops: CDR1 SGHRS, CDR2 YFSETQ. In nucleotides, the CDR3 is TGCGCCAGCAACCCGGAGGACTCGGCCACCGGGGAGCTGTTTTTT. It encodes CASNPEDSATGELFF.

The CDR3 bases are TGTGCCAGCACCTTTGGGGGGAATACGCAGTATTTT. Translation gives CASTFGGNTQYF. V gene TRBV6-6 combines with J gene TRBJ2-3, with D tentatively TRBD2 (6 bases). Germline V CDR1 and CDR2: MNHNY, SVGAGI (reference sequence). Deletions cut 7 bases from V and 7 bases from J, with 12 bases between. The CDR3 has 12 residues.

This chain connects TRBV7-8 to TRBJ1-4; 9 bases are shared with TRBD1. With 0 bases clipped from V and 5 bases from J, the junction kept 4 bases outside the gene matches. The CDR3 covers 16 residues. The germline V gene has CDR1 SGHVS and CDR2 FQNEAQ. The chain's CDR3 is CASSLAGGTGNEKLFF. CDR3 in DNA: TGTGCCAGCAGCTTAGCAGGAGGGACAGGGAATGAAAAACTGTTTTTT.

The rearrangement links TRBV29-1 to TRBJ2-3; D unclear. Germline values: CDR1 SQVTM, CDR2 ANQGSEA. Trimming cost V 5 bases and J 3 bases, with 3 bases left between them. This CDR3 is 10 amino acids long. CDR3 nucleotide sequence: TGCAGCGTTCGGACAGATACGCAGTATTTT. The encoded protein is CSVRTDTQYF.

V is TRBV19 and J is TRBJ2-7; no reliable D call. The germline V gene encodes CDR1 LNHDA and CDR2 SQIVND (reference sequence). CDR3 length equals 11 residues. With 5 bases removed from V and 4 bases from J, the gap between germline ends came to 6 bases. The CDR3 spells CASSWKYEQYF. DNA of the CDR3: TGTGCCAGTAGTTGGAAGTACGAGCAGTACTTC.

This clonotype has more than one count but fewer than ten. The chain joins TRBV20-1 to TRBJ2-1, with D uncertain. V lost 0 bases, J lost 7 bases, and 7 bases lay in between. CDR1 and CDR2 from the germline V gene are DFQATT and SNEGSKA (reference sequence). This CDR3 has 12 amino acids. The CDR3 DNA reads TGCAGTGCTAGAGATTTAGTAAATGAGCAGTTCTTC. Protein product: CSARDLVNEQFF.

J is TRBJ2-5 and V is TRBV9; D unresolved. V was pared by 0 bases and J by 5 bases, with 8 bases between. Per germline, CDR1 SGDLS and CDR2 YYNGEE. This CDR3 has 13 residues. The CDR3 sequence: CASSVGYGETQYF. In DNA form, the CDR3 reads TGTGCCAGCAGCGTAGGATACGGGGAGACCCAGTACTTC. Variable domain in full (rest from reference TRBV9 and TRBJ2-5): DSGVTQTPKHLITATGQRVTLRCSPRSGDLSVYWYQQSLDQGLQFLIQYYNGEERAKGNILERFSAQQFPDLHSELNLSSLELGDSALYFCASSVGYGETQYFGPGTRLLVL.

The sample holds one count of this clonotype. The J gene is TRBJ2-5, the V gene TRBV7-2; maybe TRBD2 (6 bases). With 4 bases removed from V and 5 bases from J, the gap between germline ends came to 20 bases. Germline CDR1 and CDR2: SGHTA and FQGNSA. The CDR3 extends over 16 amino acids. The CDR3 DNA reads TGTGCCAGCAGCTCCCGGGGAGGCGGGGTAGAGGAGACCCAGTACTTC. Its protein product is CASSSRGGGVEETQYF.

The V gene is TRBV29-1, the J gene TRBJ1-3; D is unresolved. Germline assignment: CDR1 SQVTM and CDR2 ANQGSEA. The ends were cut back, 6 bases at V and 2 bases at J, with 5 bases in the middle. This CDR3 has 11 amino acids. The CDR3 region is CSVQAGNTIYF. DNA for the CDR3: TGCAGCGTCCAGGCTGGAAACACCATATATTTT.

This chain connects TRBV5-6 to TRBJ1-2; possibly TRBD1 for D (6 bases). This CDR3 comprises 14 residues. Germline loops: CDR1 SGHDT, CDR2 YYEEEE. The V gene lost 4 bases and the J gene lost 5 bases, with 15 bases spanning the gap. The CDR3 DNA reads TGTGCCAGCAGCCATAAAGGACAGAAATATGGCTACACCTTC. Translated, it gives CASSHKGQKYGYTF.

The chain has TRBV6-4 and TRBJ1-5; D might be TRBD1 (5 bases). The CDR3 extends over 14 amino acids. The ends were cut back, 4 bases at V and 6 bases at J, with 13 bases in the middle. CDR1 is MRHNA, CDR2 SNTAGT, per germline. The CDR3 sequence: CASSAAGGGQPQHF. Here the CDR3 DNA reads TGTGCCAGCAGTGCCGCGGGGGGTGGTCAGCCCCAGCATTTT.

The CDR3 nucleotides are TGTGCCAGCGGTAAGGCGGGCGCTTACGAGCAGTACTTC. Translating gives CASGKAGAYEQYF. This chain connects TRBV25-1 to TRBJ2-7, with TRBD2 as a possible D gene (5 bases). Trimming stripped 8 bases from V and 4 bases from J, with 15 bases between. Germline V gives CDR1 MGHDK, CDR2 SYGVNS. The CDR3 sequence is 13 residues long.

The chain carries TRBV25-1 and TRBJ2-3, with a possible D match to TRBD2 (7 bases). Germline-derived CDR1 and CDR2 are MGHDK and SYGVNS. The CDR3 runs to 16 residues. Deletions cut 4 bases from V and 1 base from J, with 15 bases between. The CDR3: CASSAPGAGGTDTQYF. DNA of the CDR3: TGTGCCAGCAGTGCCCCGGGGGCGGGGGGCACAGATACGCAGTATTTT.

The rearrangement links TRBV25-1 to TRBJ2-7, with D possibly TRBD1 on 6 matching bases. Germline CDR1 is MGHDK and CDR2 is SYGVNS. The CDR3 consists of 13 residues. V lost 3 bases, J lost 3 bases, and 9 bases lay in between. CDR3 amino acids: CASSEGTRYEQYF. The CDR3 nucleotides read TGTGCCAGCAGTGAGGGGACACGCTACGAGCAGTACTTC.

This chain joins TRBV7-3 and TRBJ2-1; 11 nucleotides match TRBD1. This CDR3 is 15 amino acids long. After removal of 5 bases from V and 3 bases from J, the junction contained 3 bases not matched to a gene. Germline V gives CDR1 SGHTA, CDR2 FQGTGA. The CDR3 protein is CASSRTGGYYNEQFF. Here the CDR3 DNA reads TGTGCCAGCAGCCGGACAGGGGGCTACTACAATGAGCAGTTCTTC. The whole variable domain, filled in from reference TRBV7-3 and TRBJ2-1, reads GAGVSQTPSNKVTEKGKYVELRCDPISGHTALYWYRQSLGQGPEFLIYFQGTGAADDSGLPNDRFFAVRPEGSVSTLKIQRTERGDSAVYLCASSRTGGYYNEQFFGPGTRLTVL.

The chain couples TRBV19 to TRBJ1-5; 7 bases fit TRBD1. After removal of 10 bases from V and 3 bases from J, the junction contained 18 bases not matched to a gene. CDR3 size: 17 residues. CDR1 LNHDA and CDR2 SQIVND come from the germline V gene (reference sequence). CDR3 in DNA: TGTGCCACCCCCCCCAATCCCGGGACAGCGCACAATCAGCCCCAGCATTTT. Protein product: CATPPNPGTAHNQPQHF.

The V gene is TRBV20-1, the J gene TRBJ1-1, with D possibly matching TRBD1 (5 bases). The CDR3 is made up of 12 amino acids. Germline V lookup: CDR1 DFQATT, CDR2 SNEGSKA (reference sequence). Trimming removed 6 bases at V and 6 bases at J, with 14 bases between. For the CDR3, the DNA is TGCAGTGCCACTCGGGGGTTTGCTGAAGCTTTCTTT. It codes for CSATRGFAEAFF.

The J gene is TRBJ1-1, the V gene TRBV29-1; 10 positions match TRBD1. The CDR3 contains 12 residues. Trimming at V came to 7 bases and at J to 4 bases, leaving 3 bases not matched to a gene. Germline V gene data show CDR1 as SQVTM and CDR2 as ANQGSEA. The DNA of the CDR3 is TGCAGCGGGGGGACAGGGGCCACTGAAGCTTTCTTT. It encodes CSGGTGATEAFF.